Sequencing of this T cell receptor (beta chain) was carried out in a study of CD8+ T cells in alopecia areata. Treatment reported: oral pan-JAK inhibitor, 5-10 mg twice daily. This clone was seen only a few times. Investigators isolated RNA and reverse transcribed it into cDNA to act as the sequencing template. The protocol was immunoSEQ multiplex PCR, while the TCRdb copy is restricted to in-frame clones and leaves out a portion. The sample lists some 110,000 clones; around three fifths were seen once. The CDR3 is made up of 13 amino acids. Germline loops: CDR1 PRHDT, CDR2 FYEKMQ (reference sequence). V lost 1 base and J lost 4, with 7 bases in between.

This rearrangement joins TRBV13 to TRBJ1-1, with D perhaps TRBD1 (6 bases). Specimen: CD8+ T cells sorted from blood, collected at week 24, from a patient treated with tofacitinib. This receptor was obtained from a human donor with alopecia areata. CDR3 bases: TGTGCCAGCAGCTTAGACAGGGCCACTGAAGCTTTCTTT. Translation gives CASSLDRATEAFF.